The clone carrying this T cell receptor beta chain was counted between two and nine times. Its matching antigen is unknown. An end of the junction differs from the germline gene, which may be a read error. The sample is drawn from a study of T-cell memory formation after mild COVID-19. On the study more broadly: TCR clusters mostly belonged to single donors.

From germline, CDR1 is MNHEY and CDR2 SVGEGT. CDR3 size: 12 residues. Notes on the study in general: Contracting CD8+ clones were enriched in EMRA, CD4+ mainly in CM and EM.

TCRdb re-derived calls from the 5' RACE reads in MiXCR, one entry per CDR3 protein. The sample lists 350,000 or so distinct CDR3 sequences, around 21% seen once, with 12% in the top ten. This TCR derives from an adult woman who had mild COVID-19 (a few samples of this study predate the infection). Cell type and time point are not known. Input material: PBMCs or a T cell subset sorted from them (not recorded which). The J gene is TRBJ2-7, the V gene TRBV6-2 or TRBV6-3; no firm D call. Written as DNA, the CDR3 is TGTGCCAGCAGTTACTCGTCGGGCACTCCCGAATTC. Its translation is CASSYSSGTPEF.